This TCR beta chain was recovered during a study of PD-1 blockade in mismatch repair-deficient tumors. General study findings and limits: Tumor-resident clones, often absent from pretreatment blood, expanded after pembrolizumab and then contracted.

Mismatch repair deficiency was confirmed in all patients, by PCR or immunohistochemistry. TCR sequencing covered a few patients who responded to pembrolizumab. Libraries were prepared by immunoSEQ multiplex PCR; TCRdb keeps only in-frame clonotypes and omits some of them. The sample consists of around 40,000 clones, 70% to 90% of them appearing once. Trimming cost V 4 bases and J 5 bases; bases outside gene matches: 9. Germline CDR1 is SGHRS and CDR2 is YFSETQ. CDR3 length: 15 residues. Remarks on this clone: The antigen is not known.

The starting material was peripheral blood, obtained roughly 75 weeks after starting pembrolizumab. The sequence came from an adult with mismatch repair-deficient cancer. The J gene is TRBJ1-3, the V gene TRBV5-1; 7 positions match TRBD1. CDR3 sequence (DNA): TGCGCCAGCAGCGTTGACAGGGCGACTAGAAACACCATATATTTT. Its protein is CASSVDRATRNTIYF. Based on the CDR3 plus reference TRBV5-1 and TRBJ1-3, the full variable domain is KAGVTQTPRYLIKTRGQQVTLSCSPISGHRSVSWYQQTPGQGLQFLFEYFSETQRNKGNFPGRFSGRQFSNSRSEMNVSTLELGDSALYLCASSVDRATRNTIYFGEGSWLTVV.